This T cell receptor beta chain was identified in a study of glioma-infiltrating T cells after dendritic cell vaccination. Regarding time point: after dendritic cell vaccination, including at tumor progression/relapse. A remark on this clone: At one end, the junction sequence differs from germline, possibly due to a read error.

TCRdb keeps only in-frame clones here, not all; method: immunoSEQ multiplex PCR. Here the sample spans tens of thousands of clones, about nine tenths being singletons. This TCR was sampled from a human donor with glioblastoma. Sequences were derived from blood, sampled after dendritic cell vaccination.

CDR3 nucleotides: TGTGCCAGCTCACCACTTTGGACGGACTCCGACAATGAGCAGTTCTTC. Its protein product is CASSPLWTDSDNEQFF. V is TRBV18 and J is TRBJ2-1; the D gene is possibly TRBD2 (5 bases). The CDR3 has 16 residues. Per germline, CDR1 KGHSH and CDR2 LQKENI.